This record looks at one T cell receptor beta chain sequence and its context. Germline CDR1 and CDR2: GTSNPN and SVGIG (reference sequence). The CDR3 consists of 14 residues. V lost 4 bases to trimming and J lost 7 bases; unmatched junction nucleotides: 9. These data come from a study of T cell changes during pregnancy in multiple sclerosis. Assay: immunoSEQ multiplex PCR; the TCRdb copy retains only in-frame clones and omits some. The sample records just under 80,000 clones, 80% to 95% being singletons. This sample comprised peripheral blood, obtained in the second trimester of pregnancy. The origin of this receptor is a female donor in good health, enrolled as a control in a pregnancy study. The chain joins TRBV30 to TRBJ2-2; 7 nucleotides align to TRBD1. Here the CDR3 reads CAWIRKGADGELFF. CDR3 nucleotide sequence: TGTGCCTGGATCCGTAAGGGGGCCGACGGGGAGCTGTTTTTT.